A single sample gave rise to the 8 T cell receptor beta chains below, sequenced in a study of cytomegalovirus exposure and HLA in healthy donors. The PCR made use of 60 Vbeta and 13 Jbeta primers. Data came from immunoSEQ multiplex PCR; TCRdb stores just in-frame clones and leaves some out. The table shows 100,000 to 150,000 clones, with around three quarters occurring only once. The specimen was PBMCs. These receptors originate from an older woman in good health and CMV-seropositive.

The chain joins TRBV5-1 to TRBJ2-1, with TRBD2 matching 16 bases. Germline values: CDR1 SGHRS, CDR2 YFSETQ. The CDR3 contains 20 residues. V was pared by 4 bases and J by 1 base, with 11 bases of the junction left unmatched. The CDR3 DNA is TGCGCCAGCAGCCTCCCCGGGACTAGCGGGGGGGTGGGTTCCTACAATGAGCAGTTCTTC. Translating gives CASSLPGTSGGVGSYNEQFF.

The chain links TRBV2 to TRBJ2-7; 9 bases line up with TRBD2. Germline trimming cut 1 base from V and 2 bases from J; bases unmatched to any gene: 3. The germline gives CDR1 SNHLY, CDR2 FYNNEI. This CDR3 contains 15 residues. CDR3 sequence: CASSEEAGGAYEQYF. CDR3 nucleotide sequence: TGTGCCAGCAGTGAAGAAGCGGGGGGAGCCTACGAGCAGTACTTC. The complete variable domain, with remaining parts taken from reference TRBV2 and TRBJ2-7, reads EPEVTQTPSHQVTQMGQEVILRCVPISNHLYFYWYRQILGQKVEFLVSFYNNEISEKSEIFDDQFSVERPDGSNFTLKIRSTKLEDSAMYFCASSEEAGGAYEQYFGPGTRLTVT.

The chain joins TRBV4-2 to TRBJ2-7; TRBD1 matches at 7 bases. The CDR3 is made up of 19 amino acids. V lost 0 bases, J lost 0 bases, and 14 bases stayed unmatched. CDR1 and CDR2 (germline): LGHNA, YNFKEQ. The CDR3 coding sequence is TGTGCCAGCAGCCAAGAGGGCCCCCCGACAGGGCCGAGCTCCTACGAGCAGTACTTC. It specifies CASSQEGPPTGPSSYEQYF.

The chain has TRBV4-2 and TRBJ1-2, with D maybe TRBD1 (5 bases). Trimming shortened V by 1 base and J by 4 bases, and 13 bases separated the two germline ends. The CDR3 covers 15 residues. Per the germline V gene, CDR1 is LGHNA and CDR2 is YNFKEQ. The CDR3 reads CASSQGSGVVYGYTF. As DNA, the CDR3 is TGTGCCAGCAGCCAAGGCTCGGGGGTGGTCTATGGCTACACCTTC.

The chain is built from TRBV2 and TRBJ2-7; 8 nucleotides agree with TRBD1. The CDR3 has 14 residues. J was trimmed by 0 bases and V by 6 bases; bases with no gene match: 4. The germline CDR1 and CDR2 sequences are SNHLY and FYNNEI. The CDR3 DNA reads TGTGCCAGCAGGGACAGGGAGTACTCCTACGAGCAGTACTTC. Protein sequence: CASRDREYSYEQYF.

V gene TRBV30 combines with J gene TRBJ1-2; D is possibly TRBD1 (5 bases). Germline lookup yields CDR1 GTSNPN and CDR2 SVGIG (reference sequence). The CDR3 runs to 12 residues. V dropped 1 base and J dropped 4 bases, with 7 bases sitting between them. The CDR3 DNA sequence: TGTGCCTGGAGTGGGGGGGGCTATGGCTACACCTTC. This sequence encodes CAWSGGGYGYTF.

The genes are TRBV19 and TRBJ1-2; 10 bases match TRBD1. Germline-derived CDR1 and CDR2 are LNHDA and SQIVND (reference sequence). Trimming at V came to 6 bases and at J to 2 bases, leaving 6 bases not matched to a gene. This CDR3 comprises 15 residues. The CDR3 loop reads CASRNPGQGNYGYTF. The CDR3 DNA follows: TGTGCCAGTAGAAATCCGGGACAGGGGAACTATGGCTACACCTTC.

The V call is TRBV7-6, the J call TRBJ2-3, with D possibly matching TRBD2 (5 bases). Trimming took off 7 bases at V and 3 bases at J, with 20 bases between the two ends. There are 16 residues in the CDR3. Germline lookup yields CDR1 SGHVS and CDR2 FNYEAQ. The CDR3, as DNA: TGTGCCAGCACCCCTCTAGCTGGTACGGTAACAGATACGCAGTATTTT. This sequence encodes CASTPLAGTVTDTQYF.